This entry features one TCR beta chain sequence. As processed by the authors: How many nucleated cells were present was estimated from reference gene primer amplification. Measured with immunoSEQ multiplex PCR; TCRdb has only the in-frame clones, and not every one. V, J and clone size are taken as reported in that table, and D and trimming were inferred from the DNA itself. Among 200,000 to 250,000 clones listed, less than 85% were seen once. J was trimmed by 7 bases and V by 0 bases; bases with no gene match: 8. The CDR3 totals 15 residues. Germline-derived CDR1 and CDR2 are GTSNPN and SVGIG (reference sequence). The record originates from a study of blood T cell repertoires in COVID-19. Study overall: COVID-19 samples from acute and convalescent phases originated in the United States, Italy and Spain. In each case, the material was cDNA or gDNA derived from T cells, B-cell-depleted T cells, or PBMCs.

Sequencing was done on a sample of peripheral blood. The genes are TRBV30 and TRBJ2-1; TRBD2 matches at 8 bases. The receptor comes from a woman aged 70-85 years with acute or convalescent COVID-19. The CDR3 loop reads CAWSVTASGLNEQFF. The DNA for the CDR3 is TGTGCCTGGAGTGTGACGGCTAGCGGGTTAAATGAGCAGTTCTTC.